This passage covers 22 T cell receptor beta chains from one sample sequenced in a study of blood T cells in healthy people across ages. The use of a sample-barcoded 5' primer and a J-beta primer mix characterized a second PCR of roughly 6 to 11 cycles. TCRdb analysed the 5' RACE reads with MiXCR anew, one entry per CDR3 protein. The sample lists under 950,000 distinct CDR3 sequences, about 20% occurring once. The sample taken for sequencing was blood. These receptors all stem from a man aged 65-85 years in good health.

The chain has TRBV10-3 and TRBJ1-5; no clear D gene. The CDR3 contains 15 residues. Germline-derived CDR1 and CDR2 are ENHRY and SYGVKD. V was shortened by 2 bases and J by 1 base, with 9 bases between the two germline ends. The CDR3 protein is CAISETRGSNQPQHF. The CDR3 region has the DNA TGTGCCATCAGTGAGACAAGAGGGAGCAATCAGCCCCAGCATTTT.

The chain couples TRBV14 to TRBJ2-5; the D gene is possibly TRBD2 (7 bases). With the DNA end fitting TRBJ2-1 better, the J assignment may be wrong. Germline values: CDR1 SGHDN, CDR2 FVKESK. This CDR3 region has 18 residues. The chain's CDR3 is CASSRGRGVGRESNEQFF. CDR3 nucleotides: TGTGCCAGCAGCCGAGGAAGGGGGGTCGGGCGGGAGTCGAATGAGCAGTTCTTC.

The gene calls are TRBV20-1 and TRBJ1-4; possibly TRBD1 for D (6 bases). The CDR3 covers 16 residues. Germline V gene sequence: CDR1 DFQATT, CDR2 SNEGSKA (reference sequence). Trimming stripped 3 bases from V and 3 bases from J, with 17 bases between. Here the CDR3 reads CSASSQGGGANEKLFF. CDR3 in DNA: TGCAGTGCTAGTAGCCAGGGAGGGGGAGCTAATGAAAAACTGTTTTTT.

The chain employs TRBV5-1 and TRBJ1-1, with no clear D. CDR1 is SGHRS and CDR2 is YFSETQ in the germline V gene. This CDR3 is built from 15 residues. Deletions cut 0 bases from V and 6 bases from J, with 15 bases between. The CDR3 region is CASSLVGAERSEAFF. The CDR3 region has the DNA TGCGCCAGCAGCTTGGTTGGCGCTGAGAGATCTGAAGCTTTCTTT. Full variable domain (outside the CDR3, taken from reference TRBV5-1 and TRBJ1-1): KAGVTQTPRYLIKTRGQQVTLSCSPISGHRSVSWYQQTPGQGLQFLFEYFSETQRNKGNFPGRFSGRQFSNSRSEMNVSTLELGDSALYLCASSLVGAERSEAFFGQGTRLTVV.

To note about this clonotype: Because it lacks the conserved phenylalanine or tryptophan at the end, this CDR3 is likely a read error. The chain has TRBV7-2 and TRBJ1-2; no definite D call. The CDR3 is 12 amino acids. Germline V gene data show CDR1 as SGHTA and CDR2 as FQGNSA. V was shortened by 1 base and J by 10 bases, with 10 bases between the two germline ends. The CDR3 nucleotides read TGTGCCAGCAGCTTAGATACCGCCTACTACACCCTC. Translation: CASSLDTAYYTL.

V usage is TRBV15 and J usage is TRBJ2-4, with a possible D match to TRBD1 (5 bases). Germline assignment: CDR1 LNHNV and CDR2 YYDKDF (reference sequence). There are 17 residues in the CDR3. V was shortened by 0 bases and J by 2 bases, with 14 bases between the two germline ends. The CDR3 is CATSREVGQGTKNIQYF. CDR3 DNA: TGTGCCACCAGCAGAGAGGTTGGGCAGGGAACCAAAAACATTCAGTACTTC.

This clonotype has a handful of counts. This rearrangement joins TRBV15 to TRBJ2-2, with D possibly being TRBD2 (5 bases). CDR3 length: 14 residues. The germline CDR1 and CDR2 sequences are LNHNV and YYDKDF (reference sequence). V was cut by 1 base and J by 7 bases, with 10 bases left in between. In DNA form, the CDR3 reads TGTGCCACCAGCAGAGGCCGGGGTATCGGGGAGCTGTTTTTT. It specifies CATSRGRGIGELFF.

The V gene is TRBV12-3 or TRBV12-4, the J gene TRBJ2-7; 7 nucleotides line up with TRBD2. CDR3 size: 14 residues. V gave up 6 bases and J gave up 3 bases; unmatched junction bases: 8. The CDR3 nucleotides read TGTGCCAGCAGCGCCTCGGGCGGGAGCTACGAGCAGTACGTC. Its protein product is CASSASGGSYEQYV.

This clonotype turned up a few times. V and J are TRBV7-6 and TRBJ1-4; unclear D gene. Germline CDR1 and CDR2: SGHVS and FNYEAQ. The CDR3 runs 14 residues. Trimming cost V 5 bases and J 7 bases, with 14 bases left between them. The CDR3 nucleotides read TGTGCCAGCAGCCCCATGCGGGCGGGTGAAAAACTGTTTTTT. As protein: CASSPMRAGEKLFF.

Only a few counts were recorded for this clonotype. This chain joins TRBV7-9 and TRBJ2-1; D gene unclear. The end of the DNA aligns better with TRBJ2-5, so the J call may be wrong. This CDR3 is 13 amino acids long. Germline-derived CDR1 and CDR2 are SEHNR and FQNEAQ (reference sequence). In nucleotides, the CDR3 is TGTGCCAGCAGCTTAGTGGTTTTAGAGACCCAGTACTTC. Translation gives CASSLVVLETQYF.

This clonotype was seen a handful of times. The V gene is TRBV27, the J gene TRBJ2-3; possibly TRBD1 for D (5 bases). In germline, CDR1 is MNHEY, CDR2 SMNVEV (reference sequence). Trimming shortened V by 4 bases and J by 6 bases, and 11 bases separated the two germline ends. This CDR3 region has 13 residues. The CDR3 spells CASSSQGWDTQYF. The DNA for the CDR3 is TGTGCCAGCAGTTCCCAGGGCTGGGATACGCAGTATTTT.

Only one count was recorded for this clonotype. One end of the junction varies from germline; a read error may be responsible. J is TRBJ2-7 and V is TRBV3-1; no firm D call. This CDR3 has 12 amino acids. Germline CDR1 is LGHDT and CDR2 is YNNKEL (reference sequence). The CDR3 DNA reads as TGTGCCAGCAGCACTGACACCTACGAGCCGTACTTC. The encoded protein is CASSTDTYEPYF.

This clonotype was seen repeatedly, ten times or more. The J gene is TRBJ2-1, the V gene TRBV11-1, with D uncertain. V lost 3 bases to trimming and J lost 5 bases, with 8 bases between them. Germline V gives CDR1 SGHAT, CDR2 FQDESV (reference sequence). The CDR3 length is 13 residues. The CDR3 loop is CASSFKRNNEQFF. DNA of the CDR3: TGTGCCAGCAGCTTTAAAAGAAACAATGAGCAGTTCTTC.

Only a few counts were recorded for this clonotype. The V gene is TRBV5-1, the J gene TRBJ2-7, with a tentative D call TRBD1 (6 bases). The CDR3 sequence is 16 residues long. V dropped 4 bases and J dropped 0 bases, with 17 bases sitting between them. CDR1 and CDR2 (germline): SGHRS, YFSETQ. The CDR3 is CASSPQPGQNSYEQYF. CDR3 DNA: TGCGCCAGCAGCCCGCAACCGGGACAAAACTCCTACGAGCAGTACTTC.

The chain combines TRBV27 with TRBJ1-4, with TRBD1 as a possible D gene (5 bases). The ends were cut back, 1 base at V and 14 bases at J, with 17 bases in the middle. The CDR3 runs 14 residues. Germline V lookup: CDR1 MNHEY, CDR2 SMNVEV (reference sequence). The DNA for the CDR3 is TGTGCCAGCAGTTTATACACAGGCCAGCTCCGGCTGTTTTTT. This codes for CASSLYTGQLRLFF.

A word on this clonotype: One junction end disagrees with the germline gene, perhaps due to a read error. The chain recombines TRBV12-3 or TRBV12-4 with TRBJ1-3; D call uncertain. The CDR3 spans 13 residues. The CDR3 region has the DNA TGTGCCAGCAGCCTCATAACCAGAAACACCATATACTTT. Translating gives CASSLITRNTIYF.

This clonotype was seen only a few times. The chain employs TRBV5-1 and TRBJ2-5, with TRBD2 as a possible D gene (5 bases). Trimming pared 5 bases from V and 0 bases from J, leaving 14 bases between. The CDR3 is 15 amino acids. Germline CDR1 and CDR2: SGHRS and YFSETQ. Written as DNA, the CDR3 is TGCGCCAGCAGTGCCACTGGAGGAAACCAAGAGACCCAGTACTTC. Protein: CASSATGGNQETQYF. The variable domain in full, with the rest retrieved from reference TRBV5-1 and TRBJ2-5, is KAGVTQTPRYLIKTRGQQVTLSCSPISGHRSVSWYQQTPGQGLQFLFEYFSETQRNKGNFPGRFSGRQFSNSRSEMNVSTLELGDSALYLCASSATGGNQETQYFGPGTRLLVL.

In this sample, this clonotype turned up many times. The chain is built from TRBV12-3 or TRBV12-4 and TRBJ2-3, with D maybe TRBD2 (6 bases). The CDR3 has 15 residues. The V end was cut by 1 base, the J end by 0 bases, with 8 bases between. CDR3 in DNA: TGTGCCAGCAGTTTAGGCGGGGTTAGCACAGATACGCAGTATTTT. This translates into CASSLGGVSTDTQYF.

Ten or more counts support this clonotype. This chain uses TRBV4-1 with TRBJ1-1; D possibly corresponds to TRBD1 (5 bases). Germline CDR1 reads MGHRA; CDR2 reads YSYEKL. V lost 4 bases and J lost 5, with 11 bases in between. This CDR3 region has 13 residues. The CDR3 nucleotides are TGCGCCAGCAGCCGTGGAGGGGCGACTGAAGCTTTCTTT. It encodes CASSRGGATEAFF.

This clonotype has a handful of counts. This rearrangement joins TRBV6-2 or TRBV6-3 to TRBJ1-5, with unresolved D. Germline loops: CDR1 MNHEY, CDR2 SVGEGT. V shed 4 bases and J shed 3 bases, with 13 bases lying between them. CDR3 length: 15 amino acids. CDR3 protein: CASSFGSPINQPQHF. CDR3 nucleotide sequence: TGTGCCAGCAGTTTTGGAAGCCCTATCAATCAGCCCCAGCATTTT.

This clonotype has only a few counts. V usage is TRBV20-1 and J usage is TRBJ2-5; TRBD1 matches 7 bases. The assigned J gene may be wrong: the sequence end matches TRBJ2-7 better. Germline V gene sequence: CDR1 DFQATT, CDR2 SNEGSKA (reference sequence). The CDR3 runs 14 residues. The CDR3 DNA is TGCAGTGCTAGAGACTCCGGGACAGTATACGAGCAGTACTTC. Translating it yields CSARDSGTVYEQYF.

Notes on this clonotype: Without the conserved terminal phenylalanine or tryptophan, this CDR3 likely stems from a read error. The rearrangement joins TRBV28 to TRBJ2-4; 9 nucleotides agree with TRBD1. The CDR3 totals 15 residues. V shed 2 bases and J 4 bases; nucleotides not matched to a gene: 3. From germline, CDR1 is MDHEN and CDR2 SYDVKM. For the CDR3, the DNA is TGTGCCAGCAGTTTACTTGGGACAGGGAAAAACATTCAGTACTTA. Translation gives CASSLLGTGKNIQYL.